Listed below are T cell receptor beta chains from one sample, sequenced in a study of cytomegalovirus exposure and HLA in healthy donors. Measured with immunoSEQ multiplex PCR; TCRdb has only the in-frame clones, and not every one. Of tens of thousands of clones in the sample, over 60% were seen once. Sequences were obtained from PBMCs. Receptors originate from a boy aged 10-17 years in good health and CMV-seropositive. CDR3s include the opening cysteine and the closing phenylalanine or tryptophan. The D gene is left open where the match is weak. A row's size may be missing; if present it is once, few, many or a size class.

j_call: TRBJ1-3; d_call: -; v_call: TRBV9; clone_size: few; cdr3_nt: TGTGCCAGCAGCGTAGTAGCTGTTGGAAACACCATATATTTT; cdr3_aa: CASSVVAVGNTIYF
j_call: TRBJ1-3; d_call: -; v_call: TRBV6-5; clone_size: -; cdr3_nt: TGTGCCAGCAGTTCCGGTGGAAACACCATATATTTT; cdr3_aa: CASSSGGNTIYF
j_call: TRBJ2-3; d_call: TRBD2; v_call: TRBV2; clone_size: -; cdr3_nt: TGTGCCAGCAGTAGGACTAGCGGGGGGGCGGGACGGGATACGCAGTATTTT; cdr3_aa: CASSRTSGGAGRDTQYF
j_call: TRBJ1-4; d_call: -; v_call: TRBV15; clone_size: -; cdr3_nt: TGTGCCACCAGCAGAGTAATTTTTCAGATATTGGGCATCTCTAATGAAAAACTGTTTTTT; cdr3_aa: CATSRVIFQILGISNEKLFF
j_call: TRBJ2-7; d_call: -; v_call: TRBV7-6; clone_size: -; cdr3_nt: TGTTCCAGCAGCTATAATCGAGACGAGCAGTACTTC; cdr3_aa: CSSSYNRDEQYF
j_call: TRBJ1-2; d_call: TRBD1; v_call: TRBV5-1; clone_size: -; cdr3_nt: TGCGCCAGCAGCTTATTTTCGGGACAGGGAACGAACGGTGGCTACACCTTC; cdr3_aa: CASSLFSGQGTNGGYTF
j_call: TRBJ2-5; d_call: -; v_call: TRBV7-6; clone_size: -; cdr3_nt: TGTGCCAGCAGCTTAGGGAGCCTCCAAGAGACCCAGTACTTC; cdr3_aa: CASSLGSLQETQYF
j_call: TRBJ2-3; d_call: TRBD2; v_call: TRBV5-8; clone_size: -; cdr3_nt: TGTGCCAGCACCGGACTAGCGGGCTATAGCACAGATACGCAGTATTTT; cdr3_aa: CASTGLAGYSTDTQYF
j_call: TRBJ1-1; d_call: TRBD1; v_call: TRBV5-6; clone_size: few; cdr3_nt: TGTGCCAGCAGCGCCGGACAGGGAGTGAACACTGAAGCTTTCTTT; cdr3_aa: CASSAGQGVNTEAFF
j_call: TRBJ2-7; d_call: -; v_call: TRBV6-1; clone_size: -; cdr3_nt: TGTGCCAGCAGTGAAGGAGGAGCCTACGAGCAGTACTTC; cdr3_aa: CASSEGGAYEQYF
j_call: TRBJ1-5; d_call: -; v_call: TRBV5-1; clone_size: -; cdr3_nt: TGCGCCAGCAGCTGTCCCCCCAGGGGACGGCAGCCCCAGCATTTT; cdr3_aa: CASSCPPRGRQPQHF
j_call: TRBJ2-7; d_call: -; v_call: TRBV5-4; clone_size: -; cdr3_nt: TGTGCCAGCAGCTTGGGTCCTAGGGGGTCTAGCTCCTACGAGCAGTACTTC; cdr3_aa: CASSLGPRGSSSYEQYF
j_call: TRBJ2-3; d_call: TRBD2; v_call: TRBV9; clone_size: -; cdr3_nt: TGTGCCAGCAGCGTAGGTGTACTAGCGGGGCAAGATACGCAGTATTTT; cdr3_aa: CASSVGVLAGQDTQYF
j_call: TRBJ1-1; d_call: -; v_call: TRBV27; clone_size: -; cdr3_nt: TGTGCCAGCAGTTTCTTCGGGGAGGCGGTGAACACTGAAGCTTTCTTT; cdr3_aa: CASSFFGEAVNTEAFF
j_call: TRBJ2-3; d_call: -; v_call: TRBV7-9; clone_size: few; cdr3_nt: TGTGCCAGCAGCTTAATCGGGGGTCATGATAACACAGATACGCAGTATTTT; cdr3_aa: CASSLIGGHDNTDTQYF
j_call: TRBJ2-1; d_call: -; v_call: TRBV7-9; clone_size: -; cdr3_nt: TGTGCCAGCAGCTTAGAGCAGGGCCAAAGGAGTCTCTTC; cdr3_aa: CASSLEQGQRSLF
j_call: TRBJ2-3; d_call: -; v_call: TRBV18; clone_size: -; cdr3_nt: TGTGCCAGCTCACGAGATATGGCGGACACAGATACGCAGTATTTT; cdr3_aa: CASSRDMADTDTQYF
j_call: TRBJ1-2; d_call: -; v_call: TRBV30; clone_size: -; cdr3_nt: TGTGCCTGGAGGGACGGGAACTATGGCTACCCCTTC; cdr3_aa: CAWRDGNYGYPF
j_call: TRBJ2-3; d_call: TRBD2; v_call: TRBV30; clone_size: few; cdr3_nt: TGTGCCAGACTAGCGGGAGGGCCGAGAGATACGCAGTATTTT; cdr3_aa: CARLAGGPRDTQYF
j_call: TRBJ2-7; d_call: -; v_call: TRBV5-4; clone_size: -; cdr3_nt: TGTGCCAGCAGCCCCGGACAGTACTACGAGCAGTACTTC; cdr3_aa: CASSPGQYYEQYF
j_call: TRBJ1-2; d_call: -; v_call: TRBV9; clone_size: -; cdr3_nt: TGTGCCAGCAGCGCCTCAGGGGCCCTTAACTATGGCTACACCTTC; cdr3_aa: CASSASGALNYGYTF
j_call: TRBJ1-6; d_call: TRBD1; v_call: TRBV6-5; clone_size: once; cdr3_nt: TGTGCCAGCAGAAGAGGGACAGAGAATTCACCCCTCAACTTT; cdr3_aa: CASRRGTENSPLNF
j_call: TRBJ2-7; d_call: -; v_call: TRBV10-1; clone_size: few; cdr3_nt: TGCGCCAGCAGTGCCGGGCGGGGATACTACGAGCAGTACTTC; cdr3_aa: CASSAGRGYYEQYF
j_call: TRBJ1-5; d_call: -; v_call: TRBV2; clone_size: -; cdr3_nt: TGTGCCAGCAGTGACTCAGGAACAGGCAATCAGCCCCAGCATTTT; cdr3_aa: CASSDSGTGNQPQHF
j_call: TRBJ2-7; d_call: TRBD1; v_call: TRBV4-1; clone_size: -; cdr3_nt: TGCGCCAGCAGCCAGTTAACAGGGGCGGACGAGCAGTACTTC; cdr3_aa: CASSQLTGADEQYF
j_call: TRBJ2-7; d_call: -; v_call: TRBV29-1; clone_size: -; cdr3_nt: TGCAGCGTTGTTGAGGGGGGGTACGAGCAGTACTTC; cdr3_aa: CSVVEGGYEQYF
j_call: TRBJ1-1; d_call: TRBD1; v_call: TRBV18; clone_size: few; cdr3_nt: TGTGCCAGCTCGCTGGGACAGGGGGGAACCCAGAACACTGAAGCTTTCTTT; cdr3_aa: CASSLGQGGTQNTEAFF
j_call: TRBJ2-7; d_call: TRBD1; v_call: TRBV13; clone_size: few; cdr3_nt: TGTGCCAGCAGCCTCTCGGACAGGTCCGGGGAGCAGTACTTC; cdr3_aa: CASSLSDRSGEQYF
j_call: TRBJ1-6; d_call: -; v_call: TRBV30; clone_size: -; cdr3_nt: TGTGCCTGCGGCCCTGGTCCGGCGGGTTCACCCCTCCACTTT; cdr3_aa: CACGPGPAGSPLHF
j_call: TRBJ2-5; d_call: TRBD2; v_call: TRBV15; clone_size: once; cdr3_nt: TGTGCCACCAGCAGGGGACTAGCGGCCCAAGAGACCCAGTACTTC; cdr3_aa: CATSRGLAAQETQYF
j_call: TRBJ1-2; d_call: -; v_call: TRBV7-9; clone_size: -; cdr3_nt: TGTGCCAGCAGCTTAGGAGTGGAGGGTGGCTACACCTTC; cdr3_aa: CASSLGVEGGYTF
j_call: TRBJ2-7; d_call: -; v_call: TRBV7-9; clone_size: -; cdr3_nt: TGTGCCAGCAGCATAGACAGAACCCACTACGAGCAGTACTTC; cdr3_aa: CASSIDRTHYEQYF
j_call: TRBJ1-2; d_call: -; v_call: TRBV5-1; clone_size: -; cdr3_nt: TGCGCCAGCAGCTTGAACGATGCACAGGGAATTAGTGGCTACACCTTC; cdr3_aa: CASSLNDAQGISGYTF
j_call: TRBJ1-5; d_call: TRBD1; v_call: TRBV6-6; clone_size: -; cdr3_nt: TGTGCCAGCACAATGACAGGGCTAGGGTCCCAGCATTTT; cdr3_aa: CASTMTGLGSQHF
j_call: TRBJ1-4; d_call: TRBD1; v_call: TRBV10-3; clone_size: few; cdr3_nt: TGTGCCATCAGTGAGGGGACAGGGGGAACTAATGAAAAACTGTTTTTT; cdr3_aa: CAISEGTGGTNEKLFF
j_call: TRBJ2-7; d_call: TRBD2; v_call: TRBV13; clone_size: few; cdr3_nt: TGTGCCAGCAGCTTAGGCCTTGGACTAGCGGGAAGGGAGCAGTACTTC; cdr3_aa: CASSLGLGLAGREQYF
j_call: TRBJ2-5; d_call: -; v_call: TRBV7-3; clone_size: -; cdr3_nt: TGTGCCAGCAGCGCCGGAGAGACCCAGTACTTC; cdr3_aa: CASSAGETQYF
j_call: TRBJ1-1; d_call: -; v_call: TRBV27; clone_size: -; cdr3_nt: TGTGCCAGCAAGAGTGGGGGAGGTGGAGCTGAAGCTTTCTTT; cdr3_aa: CASKSGGGGAEAFF
j_call: TRBJ2-3; d_call: -; v_call: TRBV5-1; clone_size: -; cdr3_nt: TGCGCCAGCAGCTTGGACAGGGCAGATACGCAGTATTTT; cdr3_aa: CASSLDRADTQYF
j_call: TRBJ2-1; d_call: TRBD1; v_call: TRBV6-4; clone_size: -; cdr3_nt: TGTGCCAGCAGTGATCCGGACAGGGGGATTCGGGAGCAGTTCTTC; cdr3_aa: CASSDPDRGIREQFF